This T cell receptor beta chain was retrieved from a study of T cell changes during pregnancy in multiple sclerosis. This clone appeared a single time. The CDR3 totals 16 residues. V lost 2 bases, J lost 9 bases, and 10 bases stayed unmatched. Per the germline V gene, CDR1 is SGHDT and CDR2 is YYEEEE. Method: immunoSEQ multiplex PCR; TCRdb's copy keeps in-frame clones and lacks some. The repertoire holds about 40,000 clones, with roughly 88% as singletons. This receptor was obtained from a female donor with multiple sclerosis, enrolled in a pregnancy study. Sequencing used PBMCs (not recorded whether the cells were cultured). The rearrangement uses TRBV5-6 and TRBJ2-1; 11 bases match TRBD2. The CDR3 reads CASSLRWIAGGAEQFF. The CDR3, as DNA: TGTGCCAGCAGCTTAAGGTGGATAGCGGGAGGGGCTGAGCAGTTCTTC.